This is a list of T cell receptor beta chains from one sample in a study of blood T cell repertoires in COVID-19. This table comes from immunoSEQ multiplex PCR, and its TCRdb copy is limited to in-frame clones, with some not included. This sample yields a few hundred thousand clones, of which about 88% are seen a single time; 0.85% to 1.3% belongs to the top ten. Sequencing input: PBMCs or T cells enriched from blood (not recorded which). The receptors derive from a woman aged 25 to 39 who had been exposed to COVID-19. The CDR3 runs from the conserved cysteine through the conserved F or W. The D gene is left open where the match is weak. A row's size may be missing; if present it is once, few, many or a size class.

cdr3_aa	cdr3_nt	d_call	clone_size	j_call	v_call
CASSQSIRAGGYTF	TGTGCCAGCAGCCAATCGATCAGGGCGGGAGGCTACACCTTC	.	.	TRBJ1-2	TRBV16
CASSLAGQVNYGYTF	TGCGCCAGCAGCTTGGCCGGACAAGTCAACTATGGCTACACCTTC	.	.	TRBJ1-2	TRBV5-1
CASSSSGSCQETQYF	TGCGCCAGCTCATCTAGCGGGAGTTGCCAAGAGACCCAGTACTTC	TRBD2	.	TRBJ2-5	TRBV23-1
CASSLVQLGHLLRGELFF	TGTGCCAGCAGCTTAGTTCAGTTAGGACACCTACTCCGGGGGGAGCTGTTTTTT	.	.	TRBJ2-2	TRBV7-8
CASNPLAGVEGEQYF	TGCGCCAGCAACCCACTAGCGGGAGTCGAGGGCGAGCAGTACTTC	TRBD2	.	TRBJ2-7	TRBV5-1
CASSLEAGTNYEQYF	TGTGCCAGCAGCTTAGAAGCGGGAACTAACTACGAGCAGTACTTC	TRBD2	.	TRBJ2-7	TRBV7-6
CASSVQGLGMNEQFF	TGTGCCAGCAGTGTCCAGGGTTTGGGGATGAATGAGCAGTTCTTC	.	.	TRBJ2-1	TRBV25-1
CASSGPTALNTEAFF	TGCGCCAGCAGCGGGCCGACGGCCCTGAACACTGAAGCTTTCTTT	.	.	TRBJ1-1	TRBV5-1
CSVVRGGTKNIQYF	TGCAGCGTTGTTAGGGGGGGTACCAAAAACATTCAGTACTTC	.	.	TRBJ2-4	TRBV29-1
CSASLAGDFAFF	TGCAGTGCTAGTCTAGCGGGAGATTTTGCGTTCTTC	TRBD2	.	TRBJ2-1	TRBV20-1
CASSLGAYQPQHF	TGTGCCAGCAGCTTAGGGGCCTATCAGCCCCAGCATTTT	.	.	TRBJ1-5	TRBV7-9
CATSRTRDRVNSPLHF	TGTGCCACCAGCAGGACCCGGGACAGGGTTAATTCACCCCTCCACTTT	TRBD1	.	TRBJ1-6	TRBV15
CASSPRGGLAGHYEQYF	TGTGCCAGCTCACCACGGGGAGGACTAGCGGGCCACTACGAGCAGTACTTC	TRBD2	.	TRBJ2-7	TRBV18
CASSESTSGSKEQYF	TGTGCCAGCAGTGAATCTACTAGCGGGAGTAAAGAGCAGTACTTC	TRBD2	once	TRBJ2-7	TRBV25-1
CASSFPSGRTHNEQFF	TGTGCCAGCAGCTTTCCTAGCGGGAGGACACACAATGAGCAGTTCTTC	TRBD2	.	TRBJ2-1	TRBV7-3
CASRIRITGSQETQYF	TGTGCCAGTCGAATCCGAATCACAGGCTCCCAAGAGACCCAGTACTTC	.	.	TRBJ2-5	TRBV19
CASSLGQGEVRPQHF	TGTGCCAGTAGTTTGGGACAGGGTGAGGTTCGGCCCCAGCATTTT	TRBD1	.	TRBJ1-5	TRBV19
CASSLMGHSGTEAFF	TGTGCCAGCAGCCTAATGGGACATTCTGGCACTGAAGCTTTCTTT	.	.	TRBJ1-1	TRBV11-2
CASISAGQNDYGYTF	TGTGCCAGCATCTCCGCCGGACAGAACGACTATGGCTACACCTTC	.	.	TRBJ1-2	TRBV28
CAMGQSNQPQHF	TGTGCCATGGGGCAGAGCAATCAGCCCCAGCATTTT	.	once	TRBJ1-5	TRBV6-6
CASSYTGSTEAFF	TGTGCCAGCAGCTATACAGGGAGCACTGAAGCTTTCTTT	.	.	TRBJ1-1	TRBV27
CAGRGGGEQYF	TGTGCCGGCCGGGGAGGGGGCGAGCAGTACTTC	.	.	TRBJ2-7	TRBV6-5
CSASRDSMNEQFF	TGCAGTGCTAGTAGGGACTCGATGAATGAGCAGTTCTTC	.	.	TRBJ2-1	TRBV20-1